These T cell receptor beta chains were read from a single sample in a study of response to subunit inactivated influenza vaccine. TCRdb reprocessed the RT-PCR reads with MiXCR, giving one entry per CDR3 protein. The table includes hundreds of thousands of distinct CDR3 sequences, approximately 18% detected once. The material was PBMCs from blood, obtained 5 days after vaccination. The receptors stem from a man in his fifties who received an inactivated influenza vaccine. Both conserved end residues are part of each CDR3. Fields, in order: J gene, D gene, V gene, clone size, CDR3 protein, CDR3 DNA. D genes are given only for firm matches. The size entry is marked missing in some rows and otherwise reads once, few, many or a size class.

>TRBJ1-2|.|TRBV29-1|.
CSVPLDYGYTF
TGCAGCGTTCCCCTAGACTATGGCTACACCTTC
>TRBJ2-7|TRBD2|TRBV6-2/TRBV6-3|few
CASSYLLGTSTTYEQYF
TGTGCCAGCAGTTACCTACTCGGGACTAGTACGACCTACGAGCAGTACTTC
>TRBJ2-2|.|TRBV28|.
CASSLFWNTGELFF
TGTGCCAGCAGTTTATTCTGGAACACCGGGGAGCTGTTTTTT
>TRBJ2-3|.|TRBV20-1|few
CSAKETAYLTDTQYF
TGCAGTGCTAAGGAAACAGCGTACCTCACAGATACGCAGTATTTT
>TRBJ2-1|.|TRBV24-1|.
CATSDSGYNEQFF
TGTGCCACCAGTGATTCCGGGTACAATGAGCAGTTCTTC
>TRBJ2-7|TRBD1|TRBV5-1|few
CASSPGQGVTHEQYF
TGCGCCAGCAGCCCGGGACAGGGTGTTACCCACGAGCAGTACTTC
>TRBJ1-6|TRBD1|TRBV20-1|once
CSARDHRGRNSPLHF
TGCAGTGCTAGAGATCACAGGGGTCGTAATTCACCCCTCCACTTT
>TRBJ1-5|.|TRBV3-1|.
CASSQGGDSQPQHF
TGTGCCAGCAGCCAAGGAGGGGATTCTCAGCCCCAGCATTTT
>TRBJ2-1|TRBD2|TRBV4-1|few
CASSHSGGQFF
TGCGCCAGCAGCCATAGCGGGGGACAGTTCTTC
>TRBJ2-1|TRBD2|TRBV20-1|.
CSARDAGTSFNEQFF
TGCAGTGCTAGAGATGCCGGGACTAGCTTTAATGAGCAGTTCTTC
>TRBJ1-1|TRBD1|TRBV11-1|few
CASSRTSLRGGWEATEAFF
TGTGCCAGCAGCCGAACCAGCCTCAGGGGGGGCTGGGAAGCAACTGAAGCTTTCTTT
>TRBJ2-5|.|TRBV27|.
CASSGAQYQETQYF
TGTGCCAGTTCAGGGGCCCAGTACCAAGAGACCCAGTACTTC
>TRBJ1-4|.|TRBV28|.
CASSRRQLNEKLFF
TGTGCCAGCAGCAGACGGCAATTAAATGAAAAACTGTTTTTT
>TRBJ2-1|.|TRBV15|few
CATSRESLGQPWVNEQFF
TGTGCCACCAGCAGAGAGTCGTTGGGACAACCGTGGGTGAATGAGCAGTTCTTC
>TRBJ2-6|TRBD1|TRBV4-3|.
CASSQDREGDRASGANVLTF
TGCGCCAGCAGCCAAGATAGGGAAGGGGACAGGGCCTCTGGGGCCAACGTCCTGACTTTC
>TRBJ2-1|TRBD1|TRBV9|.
CATGQGSSYNEQFF
TGTGCCACCGGACAGGGCAGCTCCTACAATGAGCAGTTCTTC
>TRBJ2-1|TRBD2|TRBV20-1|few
CSARDPGSGSVDEQFF
TGCAGTGCTAGAGATCCAGGTAGCGGGAGCGTCGATGAGCAGTTCTTC
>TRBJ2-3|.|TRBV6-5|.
CASSYSLALTSTDTQYF
TGTGCCAGCAGTTACTCCCTAGCGCTGACTAGCACAGATACGCAGTATTTT
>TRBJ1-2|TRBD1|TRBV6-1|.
CASTEMDRGGYGYTF
TGTGCCAGCACCGAGATGGACAGGGGCGGCTATGGCTACACCTTC
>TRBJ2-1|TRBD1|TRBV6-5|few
CASSSSGQGSEQFF
TGTGCCAGCAGTTCTTCCGGACAGGGGAGTGAGCAGTTCTTC
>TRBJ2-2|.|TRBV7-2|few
CASSVLQSLVSGELFF
TGTGCCAGCAGCGTCCTACAGTCCTTAGTCTCCGGGGAGCTGTTTTTT
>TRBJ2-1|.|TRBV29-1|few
CSSYGRGYNEQFF
TGCAGCTCATATGGGAGGGGGTACAATGAGCAGTTCTTC
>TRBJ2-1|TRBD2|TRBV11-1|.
CASSSGGSGGGSYNEQFF
TGTGCCAGCAGCTCTGGTGGTAGCGGGGGGGGGTCCTACAATGAGCAGTTCTTC
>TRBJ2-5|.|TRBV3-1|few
CASSQDWGRFGGQYF
TGTGCCAGCAGCCAAGATTGGGGACGGTTTGGAGGCCAGTACTTC
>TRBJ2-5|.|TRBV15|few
CATSRDNGWQETQYF
TGTGCCACCAGCAGAGATAACGGTTGGCAAGAGACCCAGTACTTC
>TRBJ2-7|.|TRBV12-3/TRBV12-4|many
CASRGSPSYEQYF
TGTGCCAGCCGGGGCTCGCCCTCCTACGAGCAGTACTTC
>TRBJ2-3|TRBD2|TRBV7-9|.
CASSLSGLAGADTQYF
TGTGCCAGCAGCTTATCCGGACTAGCGGGAGCAGATACGCAGTATTTT
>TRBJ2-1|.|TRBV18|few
CASSPPGRMTAEQFF
TGTGCCAGCTCACCCCCGGGGCGGATGACGGCTGAGCAGTTCTTC
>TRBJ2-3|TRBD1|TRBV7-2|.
CASSSQTGGSDTQYF
TGTGCCAGCAGCTCCCAGACAGGGGGCTCAGATACGCAGTATTTT
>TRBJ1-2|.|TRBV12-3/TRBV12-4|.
CASSFVLGRYGYTF
TGTGCCAGCAGTTTCGTCCTGGGCCGCTATGGCTACACCTTC
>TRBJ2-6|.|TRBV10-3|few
CAISAWGHQGGANVLTF
TGTGCCATCAGTGCATGGGGGCATCAAGGTGGGGCCAACGTCCTGACTTTC
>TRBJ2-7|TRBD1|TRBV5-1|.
CASSLRLDRGYEQYF
TGCGCCAGCAGCTTGCGCCTGGACAGGGGGTACGAGCAGTACTTC
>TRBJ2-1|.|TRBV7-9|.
CASSPPRYNEQFF
TGTGCCAGCAGCCCCCCACGTTACAATGAGCAGTTCTTC
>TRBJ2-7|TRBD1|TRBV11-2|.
CASRTSGQGLYEQYF
TGTGCCAGCAGGACATCGGGACAGGGTCTGTACGAGCAGTACTTC
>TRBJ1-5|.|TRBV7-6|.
CASSLATGGNQPQHF
TGTGCCAGCAGCTTAGCGACAGGAGGCAATCAGCCCCAGCATTTT
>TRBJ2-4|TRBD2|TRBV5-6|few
CASSLSGRALNIQYF
TGTGCCAGCAGCCTTAGCGGGAGGGCCTTAAACATTCAGTACTTC
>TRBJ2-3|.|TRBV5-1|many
CASSLGDTDTQYF
TGCGCCAGCAGCTTGGGAGACACAGATACGCAGTATTTT
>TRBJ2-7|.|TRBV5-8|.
CAGRMILGYEQYF
TGTGCCGGAAGGATGATATTGGGATACGAGCAGTACTTC
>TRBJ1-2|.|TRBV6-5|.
CASSNRMRSHGYTF
TGTGCCAGCAGTAACCGTATGAGGTCTCATGGCTACACCTTC
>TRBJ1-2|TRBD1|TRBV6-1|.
CASSPTDRGLYGYTF
TGTGCCAGCAGTCCTACTGACAGGGGGCTATATGGCTACACCTTC
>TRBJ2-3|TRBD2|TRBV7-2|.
CASSLAAGGTTDTQYF
TGTGCCAGCAGCTTAGCAGCGGGGGGGACCACAGATACGCAGTATTTT
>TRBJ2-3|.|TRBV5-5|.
CASSLNPRVTDTQYF
TGTGCCAGCAGCTTGAATCCTAGGGTCACAGATACGCAGTATTTT
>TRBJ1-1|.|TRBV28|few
CASRRGYNTEAFF
TGTGCCAGCAGACGTGGGTATAACACTGAAGCTTTCTTT
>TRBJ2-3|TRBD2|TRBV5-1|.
CASSLDPGGVDTQYF
TGCGCCAGCAGCTTGGATCCGGGGGGGGTAGATACGCAGTATTTT
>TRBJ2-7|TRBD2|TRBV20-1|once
CSASPAGGYPYEQYF
TGCAGTGCTAGCCCCGCGGGAGGATACCCCTACGAGCAGTACTTC
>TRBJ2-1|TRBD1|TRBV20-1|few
CSARNPPGQGRPNEQFF
TGCAGTGCTAGAAACCCCCCGGGACAGGGGAGACCTAATGAGCAGTTCTTC
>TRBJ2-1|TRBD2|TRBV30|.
CAWMGLAGDNEQFF
TGTGCCTGGATGGGACTAGCGGGAGATAATGAGCAGTTCTTC
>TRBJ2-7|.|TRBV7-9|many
CASSLARHDPYEQYF
TGTGCCAGCAGCTTAGCCCGACACGATCCCTACGAGCAGTACTTC